The 14 T cell receptor beta chains below come from one sample, sequenced in a study of glioma-infiltrating T cells. The iRepertoire nested amplicon-rescue multiplex PCR amplified TCR alpha and beta CDR3s from RNA. TCRdb redid the calling of the multiplex PCR reads with MiXCR, one entry per CDR3 protein. Seen here are fewer than 90,000 distinct CDR3 sequences, around a quarter observed once, and the top ten hold roughly 6.7%. Sample: glioma tissue, nonneoplastic brain tissue, or PBMCs (not recorded which). The receptors stem from a human donor with low-grade glioma or glioblastoma, undergoing nonglioma brain surgery, or in good health (not recorded which).

As for this clonotype: This may stem from a read error, because a much larger clone lies one nucleotide away. The chain carries TRBV7-9 and TRBJ2-5; TRBD2 matches 12 bases. J lost 6 bases, V lost 2 bases, and 4 bases had no gene match. There are 15 residues in the CDR3. Germline CDR1 is SEHNR and CDR2 is FQNEAQ (reference sequence). The CDR3 region has the DNA TGTGCCAGCAGCTTAATGACTAGCGGGAGTAAGACCCAGTACTTC. Amino acids: CASSLMTSGSKTQYF.

The table lists this clonotype with a few counts. The V and J genes are TRBV5-1 and TRBJ2-3; the match to TRBD2 covers 10 bases. Germline V CDR1 and CDR2: SGHRS, YFSETQ. The CDR3 consists of 18 residues. With V trimmed by 4 bases and J by 0 bases, 11 bases remained unmatched. The CDR3 loop reads CASSPTLGLADSTDTQYF. DNA of the CDR3: TGCGCCAGCAGCCCAACTCTAGGACTAGCGGACAGCACAGATACGCAGTATTTT.

This clonotype was seen a handful of times. V and J are TRBV5-4 and TRBJ1-2; tentative D call: TRBD1 (6 bases). V lost 1 base and J 8 bases, leaving 18 bases between the germline ends. This CDR3 has 15 amino acids. From germline, CDR1 is SGHNT and CDR2 YYREEE (reference sequence). The CDR3 DNA reads as TGTGCCAGCAGCTTGTGGGCAGGGGCTTCGCGGGGCTACACCTTC. Protein: CASSLWAGASRGYTF.

The CDR3 region is CSAGGGGTTYNYTF. The CDR3 nucleotides are TGCAGTGCTGGGGGGGGGGGGACAACCTATAACTACACCTTC. The gene calls are TRBV20-1 and TRBJ1-2, with TRBD1 as a possible D gene (6 bases). The V gene's germline CDR1 is DFQATT and CDR2 SNEGSKA (reference sequence). V dropped 5 bases and J dropped 10 bases, with 23 bases sitting between them. CDR3 length: 14 residues.

This clonotype showed up just a few times. CDR3 DNA: TGTGCCAGCAGTTTGGGACTAGCGGGAGTCACCGGGGAGCTGTTTTTT. This translates into CASSLGLAGVTGELFF. This rearrangement joins TRBV12-3 or TRBV12-4 to TRBJ2-2; TRBD2 matches 14 bases. The CDR3 covers 16 residues. V shed 3 bases, J shed 4 bases, and the junction held 1 base outside the gene matches.

There are many counts of this clonotype. The chain couples TRBV24-1 to TRBJ2-3; no clear D gene. The CDR3 is 16 amino acids. Looked up from germline, CDR1 is KGHDR and CDR2 is SFDVKD. V was cut by 5 bases and J by 1 base, with 15 bases left in between. Here the CDR3 DNA reads TGTGCCACCAGTGCCCCGAGTAGCCGTGGCACAGATACGCAGTATTTT. Its translation is CATSAPSSRGTDTQYF.

The chain recombines TRBV7-3 with TRBJ2-7, with 13 bases lining up with TRBD2. The CDR3 has 14 amino acids. CDR1 is SGHTA, CDR2 FQGTGA, per germline. V was clipped by 6 bases and J by 7 bases; unmatched bases: 6. The CDR3 DNA reads as TGTGCCAGCAGAGGGACTAGCGGGATTAATGAGCAGTACTTC. Translation: CASRGTSGINEQYF.

This clonotype has at least ten counts. The CDR3 reads CASSHTNTEAFF. CDR3 nucleotides: TGTGCCAGCAGTCACACGAACACTGAAGCTTTCTTT. The chain uses TRBV6-1 and TRBJ1-1; D is unclear. Trimming removed 5 bases at V and 1 base at J, with 5 bases between. Germline lookup yields CDR1 MNHNS and CDR2 SASEGT. The CDR3 covers 12 residues.

The chain uses TRBV7-9 and TRBJ1-4; D may be TRBD1 (5 bases). The germline CDR1 and CDR2 sequences are SEHNR and FQNEAQ (reference sequence). The ends were cut back, 5 bases at V and 1 base at J, with 11 bases in the middle. This CDR3 has 15 residues. The CDR3 sequence is CASSPPDITNEKLFF. The CDR3 DNA is TGTGCCAGCAGCCCGCCGGACATAACTAATGAAAAACTGTTTTTT.

Many counts were recorded for this clonotype. The chain recombines TRBV7-9 with TRBJ2-3, with a tentative D call TRBD1 (6 bases). Germline CDR1 and CDR2: SEHNR and FQNEAQ (reference sequence). The CDR3 runs 14 residues. The V and J ends lost 4 bases and 3 bases respectively, with 11 bases between them. This CDR3 reads CASSSWTETDTQYF. In DNA form, the CDR3 reads TGTGCCAGCAGCTCCTGGACAGAGACAGATACGCAGTATTTT. Variable domain in full (rest from reference TRBV7-9 and TRBJ2-3): DTGVSQNPRHKITKRGQNVTFRCDPISEHNRLYWYRQTLGQGPEFLTYFQNEAQLEKSRLLSDRFSAERPKGSFSTLEIQRTEQGDSAMYLCASSSWTETDTQYFGPGTRLTVL.

About this clonotype: A much larger clone is a single base away; this may be a read error. V usage is TRBV12-3 or TRBV12-4 and J usage is TRBJ1-5; 7 bases are a match to TRBD1. The length of the CDR3 is 15 residues. CDR3 region: CASSEYRGQNQPKHF. The CDR3 nucleotides read TGTGCCAGCAGTGAATATAGGGGGCAAAATCAGCCCAAGCATTTT.

This clonotype was detected many times. V gene TRBV20-1 combines with J gene TRBJ2-2; D possibly corresponds to TRBD2 (7 bases). Per the germline V gene, CDR1 is DFQATT and CDR2 is SNEGSKA (reference sequence). The CDR3 spans 15 residues. The V and J ends lost 2 bases and 4 bases respectively, with 14 bases between them. CDR3 amino acids: CSARKGGASTGELFF. The CDR3 DNA reads TGCAGTGCTAGAAAGGGGGGGGCGAGCACCGGGGAGCTGTTTTTT.

This clonotype was observed at least ten times. V usage is TRBV20-1 and J usage is TRBJ2-1, with 8 bases that match TRBD2. The CDR3 loop spans 15 amino acids. Germline V CDR1 and CDR2: DFQATT, SNEGSKA (reference sequence). V lost 0 bases and J lost 6; bases outside the gene matches: 7. The CDR3 region has the DNA TGCAGTGCTAGAGATGAAGCGGGAGATGTCAATGAGCAGTTCTTC. This sequence encodes CSARDEAGDVNEQFF.

V gene TRBV5-1 combines with J gene TRBJ1-2; TRBD1 agrees at 10 bases. The germline V gene has CDR1 SGHRS and CDR2 YFSETQ. Germline trimming cut 5 bases from V and 7 bases from J; bases unmatched to any gene: 5. This CDR3 is built from 13 residues. Here the CDR3 DNA reads TGCGCCAGCAGTTTGACAGGGGGCTTTGGCTACACCTTC. Amino acids: CASSLTGGFGYTF.